This TCR beta chain was sequenced during a study of blood T cell repertoires in COVID-19. As for the study in general: Nucleic acid was either cDNA or gDNA, and it came from T cells, B-cell-depleted T cells, or PBMCs.

V lost 4 bases to trimming and J lost 1 base; unmatched junction nucleotides: 7. CDR3 length: 16 residues. The germline V gene has CDR1 GTSNPN and CDR2 SVGIG (reference sequence). Original analysis: Counts of nucleated cells, estimated from reference gene primer amplification, were obtained. TCRdb keeps only in-frame clones here, not all; method: immunoSEQ multiplex PCR. Clone size and V and J calls were adopted from that table, with D and trimming inferred from the DNA. The sample lists about 130,000 clones, approximately 84% occurring once. This receptor was taken from a human donor in a cohort sampled during active COVID-19. V is TRBV30 and J is TRBJ2-2; the match to TRBD2 covers 9 bases. The sequenced sample consisted of peripheral blood. CDR3 amino acids: CAWTGATSGNTGELFF. The CDR3 DNA is TGTGCCTGGACCGGCGCGACTAGCGGGAACACCGGGGAGCTGTTTTTT.